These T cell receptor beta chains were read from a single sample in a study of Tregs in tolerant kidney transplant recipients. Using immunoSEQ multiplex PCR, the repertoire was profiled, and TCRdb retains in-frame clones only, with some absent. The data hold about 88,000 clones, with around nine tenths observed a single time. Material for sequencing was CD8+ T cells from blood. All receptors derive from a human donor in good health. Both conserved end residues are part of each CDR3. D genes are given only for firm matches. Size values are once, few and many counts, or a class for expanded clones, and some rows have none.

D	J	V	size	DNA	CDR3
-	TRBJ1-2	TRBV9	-	TGTGCCAGCAGCGGAGTAGGGGCTTTATGGGACTACACCTTC	CASSGVGALWDYTF
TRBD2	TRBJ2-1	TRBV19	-	TGTGCCAGTAGTACTCTAGCGGGAGGCTCCTACAATGAGCAGTTCTTC	CASSTLAGGSYNEQFF
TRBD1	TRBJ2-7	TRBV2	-	TGTGCCAGCGAGGACAGGGGGATCTACGAGCAGTACTTC	CASEDRGIYEQYF
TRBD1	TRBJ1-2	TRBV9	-	TGTGCCAGCAGCTCCGACAGGGGATATGGCTACACCTTC	CASSSDRGYGYTF
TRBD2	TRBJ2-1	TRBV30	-	TGTGCCTGGAGTCACCTAGCGGGAGGGGGTGAGCAGTTCTTC	CAWSHLAGGGEQFF
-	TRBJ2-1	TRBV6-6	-	TGTGCCAGCAGTTCACCGGGTGAGCAGTTCTTC	CASSSPGEQFF
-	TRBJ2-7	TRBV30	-	TGTGCCTGGAAGGGGGATAGCTACGAGCAGTACTTC	CAWKGDSYEQYF
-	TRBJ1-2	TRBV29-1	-	TGCAGCGTTGAGTCAGGGTTTGGCTACACCTTC	CSVESGFGYTF
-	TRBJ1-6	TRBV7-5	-	TGTGCCAGAAGCTTAGGAGACAGGGGATCTGTCTCCTATAATTCACCCCTCCACTTT	CARSLGDRGSVSYNSPLHF
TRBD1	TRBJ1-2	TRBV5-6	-	TGTGCCAGCAGCGTAGCAGGGGGACCCATCTATGGCTACACCTTC	CASSVAGGPIYGYTF
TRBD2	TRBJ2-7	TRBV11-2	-	TGTGCCAGCAGCTTTGGGGTAGCGGGAGGGGCCTACGAGCAGTACTTC	CASSFGVAGGAYEQYF
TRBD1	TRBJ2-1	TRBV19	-	TGTGCCAGTAGTTCGAGGGACAGGGAAGTCGGTGAGCAGTTCTTC	CASSSRDREVGEQFF
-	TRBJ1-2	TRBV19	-	TGTGCCAGTAGAGGGGGATACTATGGCTACACCTTC	CASRGGYYGYTF
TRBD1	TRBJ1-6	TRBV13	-	TGTGCCAGCAGCTCCGGGACAGGCCTTAATTCACCCCTCCACTTT	CASSSGTGLNSPLHF
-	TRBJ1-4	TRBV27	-	TGTGCCAGCAGTTTTAAACAGTTTGGTGAAAAACTGTTTTTT	CASSFKQFGEKLFF
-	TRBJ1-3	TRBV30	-	TGTGCCTGGAGTGTACTGGGAAACACCATATATTTT	CAWSVLGNTIYF
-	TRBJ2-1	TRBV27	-	TGTGCCAGCAGTTTATCGAGTGGAGCAGGGGTGGTAAATGAGCAGTTCTTC	CASSLSSGAGVVNEQFF
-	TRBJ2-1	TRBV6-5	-	TGTGCCAGCAGTTACTCGACCGCGGTTGAGCAGTTCTTC	CASSYSTAVEQFF
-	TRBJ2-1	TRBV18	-	TGTGCCAGCTCCCGGGGGAACTCCTACAATGAGCAGTTCTTC	CASSRGNSYNEQFF
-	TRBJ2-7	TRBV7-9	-	TGTGCCAGCAGCTTAGGGGAGATCCCTACCTACGAGCAGTACTTC	CASSLGEIPTYEQYF
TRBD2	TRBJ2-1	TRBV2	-	TGTGCCAGCGGGATCGGCGGGGGGGATTACAATGAGCAGTTCTTC	CASGIGGGDYNEQFF
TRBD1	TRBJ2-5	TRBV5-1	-	TGCGCCAGCGTGGGGGACAGCTTACGTGAGCAGTACTTC	CASVGDSLREQYF
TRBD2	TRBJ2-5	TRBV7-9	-	TGTGCCAGCAGGGGGACTAGCGGGGCCCAAGAGACCCAGTACTTC	CASRGTSGAQETQYF
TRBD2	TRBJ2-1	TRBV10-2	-	TGCGCCAGCAAGGTCACTAGCGGGGCGGGTGAGCAGTTCTTC	CASKVTSGAGEQFF
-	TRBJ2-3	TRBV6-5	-	TGTGCCAGCAGTTACGTGGCCGGTACAGATACGCAGTATTTT	CASSYVAGTDTQYF
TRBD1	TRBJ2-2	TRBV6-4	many	TGTGCCACCGCACAGGGGTCGAACACCGGGGAGCTGTTTTTT	CATAQGSNTGELFF
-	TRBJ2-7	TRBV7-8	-	TGTGCCAGCAGCTCCCAGGGGAGTTTCTACGAGCAGTACTTC	CASSSQGSFYEQYF
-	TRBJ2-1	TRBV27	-	TGTGCCAGCAGTTTATCGGATGAGCAGTTCTTC	CASSLSDEQFF
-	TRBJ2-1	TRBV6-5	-	TGTGCCCCCGTGGGCATCTCCTACAATGAGCAGTTCTTC	CAPVGISYNEQFF
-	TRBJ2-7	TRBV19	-	TGTGCCAGTAGTATCGGGACGAGCTCCTACGAGCAGTACTTC	CASSIGTSSYEQYF
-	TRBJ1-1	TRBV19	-	TGTGCCAGTAGACCTCCGGGTGGCACTGAAGCTTTCTTT	CASRPPGGTEAFF
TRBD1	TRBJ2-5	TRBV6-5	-	TGTGCCAGCAGCAGAACAGGGGGAAGCCAAGAGACCCAGTACTTC	CASSRTGGSQETQYF
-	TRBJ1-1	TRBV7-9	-	TGTGCCAGCAGCTTAGATGGTCTGAACACTGAAGCTTTCTTT	CASSLDGLNTEAFF
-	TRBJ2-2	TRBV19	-	TGTGCCAGTAGTATAGAGGGGAACAGACCCACCGGGGAGCTGTTTTTT	CASSIEGNRPTGELFF
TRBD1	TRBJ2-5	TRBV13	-	TGTGCCAGCAGCCCCGGTGCTGACAGGGCTTACCAAGAGACCCAGTACTTC	CASSPGADRAYQETQYF
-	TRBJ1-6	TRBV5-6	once	TGTGCCAGCAGTTTGGGACCTCGTTCACCCCTCCACTTT	CASSLGPRSPLHF
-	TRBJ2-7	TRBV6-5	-	TGTGCCAGCCGGATAGCCTACGAGCAGTACTTC	CASRIAYEQYF
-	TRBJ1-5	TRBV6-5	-	TGTGCCAGCAGTCCAACAGGGATAAGCAATCAGCCCCAGCATTTT	CASSPTGISNQPQHF
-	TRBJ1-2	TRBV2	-	TGTGCCAGCCCGCGCGGGGAAGTAAACTATGGCTACACCTTC	CASPRGEVNYGYTF
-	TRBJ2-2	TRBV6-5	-	TGTGCCAGCAGTTACTCCGAACAGACCGGGGAGCTGTTTTTT	CASSYSEQTGELFF
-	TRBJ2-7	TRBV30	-	TGTGCCTGGAGCGGGGTAAGGAACGAGCAGTACTTC	CAWSGVRNEQYF
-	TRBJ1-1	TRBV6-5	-	TGTGCCAGCAGTTACTCGATCCAGATCACTGAAGCTTTCTTT	CASSYSIQITEAFF
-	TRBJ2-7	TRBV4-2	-	TGTGCCAGCAGCCAAGCCGGCGGCTCGAACTACGAGCAGTACTTC	CASSQAGGSNYEQYF
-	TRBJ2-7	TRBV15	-	TGTGCCACCAGCAGAGATCTTAGCGTTTCCTACGAGCAGTACTTC	CATSRDLSVSYEQYF
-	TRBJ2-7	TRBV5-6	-	TGTGCCAGCAGCTTTCTGAGCGGCTACGAGCAGTACTTC	CASSFLSGYEQYF
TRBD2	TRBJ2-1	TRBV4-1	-	TGCGCCAGCAGCCCTCGGACTAGCGGGAGACCAACCCTTTACAATGAGCAGTTCTTC	CASSPRTSGRPTLYNEQFF